Shown below are 20 T cell receptor beta chains from a single sample sequenced in a study of PD-L1 blockade in urothelial cancer. Only in-frame clones appear in the TCRdb table, and some are missing; sequencing was by immunoSEQ multiplex PCR. In the table there are more than 60,000 clones, roughly 90% of which are singletons. Noted time point: peripheral blood 6 weeks after treatment start. Here the sequenced sample was PBMCs, taken around atezolizumab (anti-PD-L1) treatment. Every receptor here comes from a man in his fifties or sixties with urothelial cancer.

The V and J genes are TRBV28 and TRBJ2-7, with 11 bases aligning to TRBD2. With 6 bases clipped from V and 4 bases from J, the junction kept 14 bases outside the gene matches. The CDR3 consists of 17 residues. The germline V gene encodes CDR1 MDHEN and CDR2 SYDVKM. The CDR3 loop is CASRRTSGSLPFYEQYF. CDR3 nucleotides: TGTGCCAGCAGGCGAACTAGCGGGAGTCTTCCCTTTTACGAGCAGTACTTC.

The chain links TRBV4-1 to TRBJ2-7, with TRBD2 matching 9 bases. The CDR3 spans 15 residues. The J segment lost 0 bases and the V segment lost 4 bases, leaving 4 bases of the junction unmatched. The V gene's germline CDR1 is MGHRA and CDR2 YSYEKL. CDR3 sequence reads: CASSLVAGDSYEQYF. The CDR3, as DNA: TGCGCCAGCAGCCTCGTAGCGGGAGACTCCTACGAGCAGTACTTC.

This chain connects TRBV6-5 to TRBJ1-4; tentatively, D is TRBD1 (5 bases). This CDR3 is 15 amino acids long. Germline CDR1 and CDR2: MNHEY and SVGAGI. The ends were cut back, 6 bases at V and 4 bases at J, with 15 bases in the middle. CDR3: CASRATGPFNEKLFF. The CDR3 region has the DNA TGTGCCAGCAGAGCCACAGGACCCTTTAATGAAAAACTGTTTTTT.

The chain recombines TRBV27 with TRBJ1-6; D might be TRBD1 (6 bases). Trimming took off 4 bases at V and 9 bases at J, with 10 bases between the two ends. Germline V gives CDR1 MNHEY, CDR2 SMNVEV (reference sequence). This CDR3 is built from 13 residues. The CDR3 reads CASSWTESSPLHF. CDR3 in DNA: TGTGCCAGCAGTTGGACAGAAAGTTCACCCCTCCACTTT.

This rearrangement joins TRBV4-2 to TRBJ1-4; D uncertain. CDR1 is LGHNA, CDR2 YNFKEQ, per germline. Trimming took off 4 bases at V and 6 bases at J, with 18 bases between the two ends. The CDR3 runs 16 residues. CDR3 nucleotide sequence: TGTGCCAGCAGCCCACCTGGGTTACCGCGGGATGAAAAACTGTTTTTT. Its translation is CASSPPGLPRDEKLFF.

The rearrangement links TRBV27 to TRBJ2-7; D is unclear. This CDR3 is 13 amino acids long. Germline loops: CDR1 MNHEY, CDR2 SMNVEV (reference sequence). Trimming took 2 bases from V and 2 from J, leaving 7 bases between them. CDR3: CASSLGRTYEQYF. The CDR3 bases are TGTGCCAGCAGTTTAGGCAGAACCTACGAGCAGTACTTC.

The rearrangement links TRBV4-2 to TRBJ2-7; 11 nucleotides line up with TRBD2. The CDR3 has 17 residues. J was trimmed by 4 bases and V by 4 bases; bases with no gene match: 12. Germline V CDR1 and CDR2: LGHNA, YNFKEQ. The CDR3 spells CASSLGASGLAAYEQYF. In DNA form, the CDR3 reads TGTGCCAGCAGCCTCGGAGCGTCGGGACTAGCGGCTTACGAGCAGTACTTC.

The chain combines TRBV15 with TRBJ2-1, with D perhaps matching TRBD2 (5 bases). The length of the CDR3 is 21 residues. Germline CDR1 and CDR2: LNHNV and YYDKDF (reference sequence). The V and J ends lost 4 bases and 0 bases respectively, with 28 bases between them. The chain's CDR3 is CATSTRTRRPNYHNSYNEQFF. The CDR3 DNA is TGTGCCACCAGCACCCGGACCCGGAGGCCCAATTACCATAACTCCTACAATGAGCAGTTCTTC.

This chain joins TRBV7-2 and TRBJ2-5; D perhaps matches TRBD1 (5 bases). Trimming took off 1 base at V and 5 bases at J, with 14 bases between the two ends. Looked up from germline, CDR1 is SGHTA and CDR2 is FQGNSA. The CDR3 loop spans 15 amino acids. Here the CDR3 DNA reads TGTGCCAGCAGCTTAGTCCCCGCCAGGGCGGAGACCCAGTACTTC. This sequence encodes CASSLVPARAETQYF.

The genes are TRBV6-5 and TRBJ1-5; D not resolved. The germline V gene encodes CDR1 MNHEY and CDR2 SVGAGI. V was clipped by 5 bases and J by 8 bases, with 19 bases between them. This CDR3 is 15 amino acids long. In nucleotides, the CDR3 is TGTGCCAGCAGTAAAACGGACTATCCAAGGGAGCCCCAGCATTTT. Amino acids: CASSKTDYPREPQHF.

This rearrangement joins TRBV6-5 to TRBJ1-4; maybe TRBD1 (5 bases). Germline CDR1 and CDR2: MNHEY and SVGAGI. The length of the CDR3 is 15 residues. V was cut by 2 bases and J by 4 bases, with 11 bases left in between. The CDR3 nucleotides read TGTGCCAGCAGTTACAAATTCAGGGTTAATGAAAAACTGTTTTTT. Its translation: CASSYKFRVNEKLFF.

This clone has only a few counts. V gene TRBV2 combines with J gene TRBJ2-1, with 12 bases lining up with TRBD2. The CDR3 sequence is 17 residues long. V was pared by 10 bases and J by 0 bases, with 10 bases of the junction left unmatched. Germline V gene data show CDR1 as SNHLY and CDR2 as FYNNEI. The CDR3 region is CAIPRLAGGSSYNEQFF. The CDR3 DNA follows: TGTGCCATACCAAGGCTAGCGGGAGGGAGCTCCTACAATGAGCAGTTCTTC.

In its sample, this clone was seen once. The J gene is TRBJ2-5, the V gene TRBV5-4, with D tentatively TRBD2 (5 bases). Trimming took 7 bases from V and 5 from J, leaving 15 bases between them. The CDR3 has 13 amino acids. The germline CDR1 and CDR2 sequences are SGHNT and YYREEE (reference sequence). The CDR3 protein is CASQIALKETQYF. The CDR3 coding sequence is TGTGCCAGCCAGATAGCGCTCAAGGAGACCCAGTACTTC.

This chain uses TRBV30 with TRBJ2-3; D not certain. Germline V gene lookup returns CDR1 GTSNPN and CDR2 SVGIG (reference sequence). The V end lost 2 bases, the J end lost 4 bases, and 7 bases lay between the germline ends. This CDR3 contains 12 residues. This chain's CDR3 is CAWSWLADTQYF. In nucleotides, the CDR3 is TGTGCCTGGAGTTGGCTAGCAGATACGCAGTATTTT.

This clone was observed many times. This chain links TRBV7-9 with TRBJ2-1; 9 positions match TRBD2. Germline V lookup: CDR1 SEHNR, CDR2 FQNEAQ (reference sequence). CDR3 length: 19 residues. V lost 0 bases, J lost 2 bases, and 11 bases stayed unmatched. The CDR3, as DNA: TGTGCCAGCAGCTTAGCTACTGGGTTGTCTAGCGGGGCCTACAATGAGCAGTTCTTC. Its protein product is CASSLATGLSSGAYNEQFF.

This sequence joins TRBV6-5 and TRBJ1-5; 7 bases align to TRBD1. The CDR3 sequence is 13 residues long. With V trimmed by 3 bases and J by 6 bases, 2 bases remained unmatched. Germline V CDR1 and CDR2: MNHEY, SVGAGI. The DNA for the CDR3 is TGTGCCAGCAGTTATTACAGGGGTCAGCCCCAGCATTTT. Amino acids: CASSYYRGQPQHF.

The chain is built from TRBV5-1 and TRBJ2-2, with 7 bases aligning to TRBD1. CDR3 size: 15 residues. Germline-derived CDR1 and CDR2 are SGHRS and YFSETQ. V trimming: 3 bases; J trimming: 1 base; junction bases outside the gene matches: 3. Here the CDR3 reads CASSSGQENTGELFF. The CDR3 DNA sequence: TGCGCCAGCAGCTCAGGACAGGAGAACACCGGGGAGCTGTTTTTT. The entire variable domain, with the rest obtained from reference TRBV5-1 and TRBJ2-2, is as follows: KAGVTQTPRYLIKTRGQQVTLSCSPISGHRSVSWYQQTPGQGLQFLFEYFSETQRNKGNFPGRFSGRQFSNSRSEMNVSTLELGDSALYLCASSSGQENTGELFFGEGSRLTVL.

CDR3 sequence: CASSYPAQSYTEAFF. CDR3 coding DNA: TGTGCCAGCAGTTACCCGGCACAGAGTTACACTGAAGCTTTCTTT. This chain joins TRBV6-6 and TRBJ1-1; no clear D. Germline V gene sequence: CDR1 MNHNY, CDR2 SVGAGI (reference sequence). This CDR3 comprises 15 residues. V lost 2 bases, J lost 3 bases, and 13 bases lay in between.

This clone was seen ten or more times. The chain recombines TRBV10-3 with TRBJ1-2; a possible D gene is TRBD1 (5 bases). The CDR3 is made up of 14 amino acids. Germline lookup yields CDR1 ENHRY and CDR2 SYGVKD. Trimming took 4 bases from V and 4 from J, leaving 13 bases between them. DNA for the CDR3: TGTGCCATCAGTGGGGGCAGTTTAGCCTATGGCTACACCTTC. It codes for CAISGGSLAYGYTF.

Only a few counts were recorded for this clone. This chain joins TRBV9 and TRBJ2-7, with TRBD1 as a possible D gene (5 bases). Germline V gives CDR1 SGDLS, CDR2 YYNGEE. V lost 1 base and J lost 6, with 8 bases in between. The CDR3 consists of 12 residues. The CDR3 loop reads CASSVRGSEQYF. The CDR3 nucleotides read TGTGCCAGCAGCGTAAGGGGATCCGAGCAGTACTTC.